This T cell receptor beta chain was identified in a study of CD8+CD57+ T cells in acquired aplastic anemia. Study-level findings and limits: Patient CD8+CD57+ cells had less diversity than total CD4+ and CD8+ pools. Researchers report that twenty-nine CD8+ CDR3 sequences appeared in both patients and controls.

In this sample, this clonotype turned up a few times. What it binds is unknown. Researchers used genomic DNA as the template to profile TCR beta VDJ and CDR3. From the reads, TCRdb called clonotypes with MiXCR, one entry per CDR3 protein. Here the sample spans more than 15,000 distinct CDR3 sequences, roughly 37% being singletons. CD8+CD57+ cell expansion, shown by flow cytometry, had occurred in the patients selected for sequencing. Every patient was diagnosed with severe acquired aplastic anemia. By the time of blood sampling, patients had still received no therapy. Bead-enriching CD8+CD57+ cells gave a mean 1.6 ug DNA. V was pared by 6 bases and J by 1 base, with 2 bases of the junction left unmatched. Per the germline V gene, CDR1 is LNHDA and CDR2 is SQIVND (reference sequence). This CDR3 has 14 residues.

The sequence was collected from a human donor with aplastic anemia. The sequenced sample was CD8+CD57+ T cells sorted from PBMCs. Described subset: bead-enriched CD8+CD57+ effector memory T cells from SAA patients. The chain has TRBV19 and TRBJ1-2; 10 nucleotides agree with TRBD1. The DNA for the CDR3 is TGTGCCAGTAGCCGGACAGGGGGTAACTATGGCTACACCTTC. Its translation: CASSRTGGNYGYTF.